A selection of T cell receptor beta chains follows, all from one sample in a study of blood T cells in healthy people across ages. TCRdb ran MiXCR on the 5' RACE reads and lists one entry per CDR3 protein. The sample includes 800,000 to 950,000 distinct CDR3 sequences, 25% to 30% of them seen just once. The same data also went into a second study, on T cells of mothers and their children.

Material for sequencing was blood. The receptor source for this set is a woman aged 40-49 years in good health. Each CDR3 is given with its conserved first and last residue. D genes are given only for firm matches. Only part of the rows carry a size: once, few, many, or a class if the clone is expanded.

>.|TRBJ2-2|TRBV9|few
CASSVGVRESGELFF
TGTGCCAGCAGCGTAGGGGTCAGGGAATCCGGGGAGCTGTTTTTT
>.|TRBJ1-2|TRBV20-1|few
CSPGGLDYGYTF
TGCAGTCCGGGGGGGCTTGACTATGGCTACACCTTC
>.|TRBJ2-4|TRBV20-1|many
CSGAALNIQYF
TGCAGTGGAGCGGCCCTAAACATTCAGTACTTC
>.|TRBJ1-1|TRBV7-9|few
CASSLMQGSNTEAFF
TGTGCCAGCAGTCTAATGCAGGGGTCGAACACTGAAGCTTTCTTT
>.|TRBJ2-3|TRBV12-3/TRBV12-4|.
CASSFVDTQYF
TGTGCCAGCAGTTTCGTAGATACGCAGTATTTT
>.|TRBJ2-7|TRBV15|many
CATSSRGYSYEQYF
TGTGCCACCAGCAGCCGGGGGTATTCCTACGAGCAGTACTTC
>.|TRBJ2-7|TRBV12-3/TRBV12-4|few
CASSLSSPAYEQYF
TGTGCCAGCAGTTTGTCCAGTCCTGCCTACGAGCAGTACTTC
>TRBD1|TRBJ1-2|TRBV7-9|few
CASNAANRGDYGYTF
TGTGCCAGCAACGCCGCTAACAGGGGAGACTATGGCTACACCTTC
>.|TRBJ1-4|TRBV20-1|few
CSARTGFAREKLFF
TGCAGTGCTCGTACAGGGTTCGCTCGGGAAAAACTGTTTTTT
>.|TRBJ2-1|TRBV19|.
CATKGGTTTHNEQFF
TGTGCCACCAAAGGGGGGACGACCACGCACAATGAGCAGTTCTTC
>.|TRBJ1-1|TRBV2|.
CASTRQINTEAFF
TGTGCCAGCACCCGACAGATTAACACTGAAGCTTTCTTT
>TRBD2|TRBJ2-3|TRBV7-2|.
CASSVRGGPDTQYF
TGTGCCAGCAGCGTCCGGGGGGGTCCAGATACGCAGTATTTT
>.|TRBJ1-4|TRBV28|few
CASRPGQSEKLFF
TGTGCCAGCAGACCAGGACAGTCTGAAAAACTGTTTTTT
>.|TRBJ1-2|TRBV12-3/TRBV12-4|.
CASSSERAHGYTF
TGTGCCAGCAGTTCCGAAAGGGCCCATGGCTACACCTTC
>.|TRBJ2-5|TRBV4-1|few
CASSRPGGETQYF
TGCGCCAGCAGCCGACCAGGGGGGGAGACCCAGTACTTC
>TRBD2|TRBJ2-7|TRBV7-2|few
CASSLSGGVLGYEQYF
TGTGCCAGCAGCTTATCTGGGGGGGTTTTAGGGTACGAGCAGTACTTC